This T cell receptor (beta chain) comes out of a study of spatial heterogeneity in lung cancer. General study results and limits: Expanded intratumoral alpha and beta TCR counts tracked tumor mutation counts.

This clonotype ranks as medium-sized. The antigen remains unidentified. Each CDR3 protein is one row after TCRdb ran MiXCR on the 5' RACE reads. The sample lists almost 7,500 distinct CDR3 sequences, roughly 10% occurring once. The ends were cut back, 5 bases at V and 4 bases at J, with 3 bases in the middle. Germline CDR1 is LGHNT and CDR2 is FRNRAP. CDR3 length: 11 residues. Time point of the sample: sample taken at primary tumor resection. The donors comprised approximately 75 untreated early-stage non-small cell lung cancer patients. The study sequenced unsorted whole RNA from tumor, nontumor lung or frozen PBMC.

The genes are TRBV12-5 and TRBJ1-5; no clear D gene. The sequences come from lung tumor tissue, collected at surgery. The source of this sequence is a female donor with early-stage non-small cell lung cancer. This CDR3 reads CASGPNQPQHF. In nucleotides, the CDR3 is TGTGCTAGTGGTCCAAATCAGCCCCAGCATTTT.